The 8 T cell receptor beta chains presented below share a single source sample, sequenced in a study of tissue T cells after allogeneic stem cell transplantation (dated by TCRdb to 2021 to 2024). The protocol used for the library was the immunoSEQ multiplex PCR assay. TCRdb mirrors the immuneACCESS table, restricted to in-frame sequences. Some clones are absent from its copies; in checked studies, under half trace to an unresolved V gene, and the reason for the others is unknown. The sample records nearly 50,000 clones, roughly 75% of which are singletons. About 0.7% of the sample rests with the top ten. Sequencing was carried out using sorted cells pooled from one or two spleens. These receptors all stem from a pool of C57BL/6 mice in good health.

On this clone itself: The gene symbols are mouse symbols. The CDR3 end lies 1 residue beyond the end of the read and is filled in from the germline J gene. The V and J genes are TRBV19 and TRBJ1-1; TRBD1 aligns across 7 bases. J gave up 3 bases and V 2 bases, and 4 bases lay outside the gene matches. The V gene's germline CDR1 is FNHDT and CDR2 SITEND (reference sequence). There are 14 residues in the CDR3. This CDR3 reads CASSINRGDTEVFF. The CDR3 bases that were read are TGTGCCAGCAGTATCAACAGGGGAGACACAGAAGTCTTC.

Remarks on this clone: The genes and germline here are from mouse. Read coverage stops 1 residue before the CDR3 terminus; the germline J gene supplies the remainder. This rearrangement joins TRBV19 to TRBJ2-5; either TRBD1 or TRBD2 may fit D (5 bases each). Trimming took 0 bases from V and 5 from J, leaving 10 bases between them. CDR3 size: 14 residues. The germline V gene has CDR1 FNHDT and CDR2 SITEND (reference sequence). The DNA read from the CDR3 is TGTGCCAGCAGTATAGGTGGGGCAGGAGACACCCAGTAC. This codes for CASSIGGAGDTQY. The CDR3 in its entirety is CASSIGGAGDTQYF. Complete variable domain (other parts from reference TRBV19 and TRBJ2-5): GGIITQTPKFLIGQEGQKLTLKCQQNFNHDTMYWYRQDSGKGLRLIYYSITENDLQKGDLSEGYDASREKKSSFSLTVTSAQKNEMAVFLCASSIGGAGDTQYFGPGTRLLVL.

This clone was counted between two and nine times. Germline and genes here are mouse. The CDR3 goes on 1 residue after the read ends, and that part is filled in from the germline J gene. The J gene is TRBJ1-4, the V gene TRBV17, with no clear D. The germline CDR1 and CDR2 sequences are MNHDT and YYDKIL. The V and J ends lost 2 bases and 3 bases respectively, with 4 bases between them. The CDR3 runs to 13 residues. CDR3 bases read: TGTGCTAGCAGTAGAAGAACCAACGAAAGATTATTT. Translated, it gives CASSRRTNERLF. The whole CDR3 protein reads CASSRRTNERLFF. The complete variable domain, with remaining parts taken from reference TRBV17 and TRBJ1-4, reads DTTVKQNPRYKLARVGKPVNLICSQTMNHDTMYWYQKKPNQAPKLLLFYYDKILNREADTFEKFQSSRPNNSFCSLYIGSAGLEYSAMYLCASSRRTNERLFFGHGTKLSVL.

Regarding this clone: Here the gene names and germline are mouse. The sequenced fragment ends 1 residue before the CDR3 boundary, so the rest is inferred from the germline J gene. Other DNA sequences in the same sample also yield this CDR3. This sequence joins TRBV12-2 and TRBJ2-7; D call uncertain. The CDR3 totals 12 residues. Germline V CDR1 and CDR2: SGHLS, HYDKME. V dropped 1 base and J dropped 4 bases, with 7 bases sitting between them. CDR3 in amino acids: CASSLDNYEQYF. The sequenced part of the CDR3 DNA is TGTGCCAGCTCTCTTGACAATTATGAACAGTAC.

The table lists this clone with a few counts. Here the gene names and germline are mouse. Incomplete CDR3 DNA: TGTGCCAGCAGACCCGGGACATCAGGCGAAAGATTATTT. Its translation: CASRPGTSGERLF. In full, the CDR3 is CASRPGTSGERLFF. The chain combines TRBV2 with TRBJ1-4; D is possibly TRBD1 (6 bases). From the germline J gene comes the end of the CDR3, since the read stops 1 residue before it. There are 14 residues in the CDR3. Germline values: CDR1 LGHNA, CDR2 YSYQKL. V lost 6 bases, J lost 7 bases, and 15 bases lay in between.

This clone was detected only a few times. Each gene name is a mouse one. The CDR3 goes on 1 residue after the read ends, and that part is filled in from the germline J gene. The J gene is TRBJ2-7, the V gene TRBV15; 10 nucleotides line up with TRBD2. The V gene's germline CDR1 is SGHND and CDR2 FRSKSL. The J segment lost 2 bases and the V segment lost 7 bases, leaving 5 bases of the junction unmatched. CDR3 length: 14 residues. The CDR3 loop is CASTLGGRPYEQYF. Partial CDR3 DNA: TGTGCCAGCACCCTGGGGGGGCGACCCTATGAACAGTAC.

Worth noting for this clone: Gene and germline names: mouse. Coverage ceases 1 residue before the CDR3 finishes, and the germline J gene fills in the end. The J gene is TRBJ1-2, the V gene TRBV31; no clear D gene. The germline V gene encodes CDR1 GKSSPN and CDR2 SITVG. This CDR3 comprises 11 residues. V was cut by 3 bases and J by 4 bases, with 6 bases left in between. CDR3 DNA, as far as it was read: TGTGCCTGGAGGGTGGGCTCCGACTACACC. Translation: CAWRVGSDYT. The complete CDR3 reads CAWRVGSDYTF.

Regarding this clone: Genes here carry mouse names. The observed sequence ends 1 residue before the CDR3 terminus, with the missing tail filled in from the germline J gene. This chain joins TRBV13-2 and TRBJ2-1; the match to TRBD2 covers 9 bases. V was pared by 3 bases and J by 3 bases, with 1 base of the junction left unmatched. This CDR3 has 14 amino acids. The germline V gene encodes CDR1 NNHNN and CDR2 SYGAGS (reference sequence). CDR3 bases read: TGTGCCAGCGGTGGGGGACTGGGCTATGCTGAGCAGTTC. Its translation is CASGGGLGYAEQF. The CDR3 in its entirety is CASGGGLGYAEQFF.